This T cell receptor beta chain was identified during a study of shared clonotypes between healthy human individuals. Overall study: Each donor had three CD4 naive, three CD4 memory, two CD8 naive and one CD8 memory plate.

The germline CDR1 and CDR2 sequences are SGHRS and YFSETQ. The CDR3 is made up of 14 amino acids. Trimming cost V 7 bases and J 2 bases; bases outside gene matches: 5. A single count supports this clone. As yet, its antigen is unknown. The authors loaded roughly 200 ng DNA, approximately 30,000 T cell genomes, into sorted-subset replicate PCRs. TCRdb's table, derived via immunoSEQ multiplex PCR, lists solely in-frame clones and lacks some. In the table there are some 2,000,000 clones, 90% to 96% of which are singletons. General observations from the study: Relative to their counterparts shared across all four donors, non-shared clonotypes exhibited diminished generation probabilities. Some naive CD4 clonotypes, 5% to 5.5%, turned up in common across four donors.

This chain joins TRBV5-1 and TRBJ2-3; 9 bases line up with TRBD2. Sequencing input: naive CD4+ T cells sorted from blood. Subset in this sample: CD45RA+ positively selected. The TCR originated in a man aged 18 to 30 in good health. For the CDR3, the DNA is TGCGCCAGCCAGCGGGGGGCCACCACAGATACGCAGTATTTT. The encoded protein is CASQRGATTDTQYF.